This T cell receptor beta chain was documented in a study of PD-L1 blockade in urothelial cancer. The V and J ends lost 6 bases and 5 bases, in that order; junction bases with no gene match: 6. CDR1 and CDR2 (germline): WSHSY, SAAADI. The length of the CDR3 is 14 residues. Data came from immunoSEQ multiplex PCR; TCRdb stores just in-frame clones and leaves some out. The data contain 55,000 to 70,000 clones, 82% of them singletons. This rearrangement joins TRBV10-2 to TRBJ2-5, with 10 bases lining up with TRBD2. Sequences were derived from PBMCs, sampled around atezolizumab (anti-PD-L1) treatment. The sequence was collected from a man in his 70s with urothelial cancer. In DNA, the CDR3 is TGCGCCAGCAGGGCTAGCGGGAGCCTTGAGACCCAGTACTTC. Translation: CASRASGSLETQYF.